This note documents a single T cell receptor (beta chain) sequence. The antigen is not known. The data were obtained in a study of persistence of HIV-infected CD4 T cells. Study overall: Multiple blood draws of up to roughly 180 mL, except two donors with single leukapheresis.

An overlapping HIV-1 Gag peptide pool stimulated these cells at about 0.9 ug/peptide/mL. Sorted nonresponding memory CD4+ T cells were CD40L-negative, CD69-negative, CD45RO-high. Donors had undetectable plasma HIV-1 RNA, under 50 copies/mL, for 4+ years. Stimulated PBMCs had first been depleted of CD8+ T cells. The libraries were made with immunoSEQ version 4 in survey mode. Clones were sequenced by immunoSEQ multiplex PCR, and TCRdb holds only the in-frame ones, with some missing. The sample has about 40,000 clones; 75% to 85% are singletons. Germline CDR1 is SGHDN and CDR2 is FVKESK. The CDR3 has 13 residues. The germline V and J ends were trimmed by 4 bases and 4 bases, with 10 bases remaining between them. Study results and caveats: Proviral oligoclonality tracked with TCR oligoclonality within the same sorted cells.

V is TRBV14 and J is TRBJ1-2; tentative D call: TRBD1 (6 bases). Sequences were derived from CD4+ T cells sorted from PBMCs after roughly 20-hour stimulation, sampled from a patient who received antiretroviral therapy. The clonotype comes from an adult man with HIV who was CMV-seropositive. The DNA of the CDR3 is TGTGCCAGCAGCCCCAGGGGCCCCTATGGCTACACCTTC. As protein: CASSPRGPYGYTF.